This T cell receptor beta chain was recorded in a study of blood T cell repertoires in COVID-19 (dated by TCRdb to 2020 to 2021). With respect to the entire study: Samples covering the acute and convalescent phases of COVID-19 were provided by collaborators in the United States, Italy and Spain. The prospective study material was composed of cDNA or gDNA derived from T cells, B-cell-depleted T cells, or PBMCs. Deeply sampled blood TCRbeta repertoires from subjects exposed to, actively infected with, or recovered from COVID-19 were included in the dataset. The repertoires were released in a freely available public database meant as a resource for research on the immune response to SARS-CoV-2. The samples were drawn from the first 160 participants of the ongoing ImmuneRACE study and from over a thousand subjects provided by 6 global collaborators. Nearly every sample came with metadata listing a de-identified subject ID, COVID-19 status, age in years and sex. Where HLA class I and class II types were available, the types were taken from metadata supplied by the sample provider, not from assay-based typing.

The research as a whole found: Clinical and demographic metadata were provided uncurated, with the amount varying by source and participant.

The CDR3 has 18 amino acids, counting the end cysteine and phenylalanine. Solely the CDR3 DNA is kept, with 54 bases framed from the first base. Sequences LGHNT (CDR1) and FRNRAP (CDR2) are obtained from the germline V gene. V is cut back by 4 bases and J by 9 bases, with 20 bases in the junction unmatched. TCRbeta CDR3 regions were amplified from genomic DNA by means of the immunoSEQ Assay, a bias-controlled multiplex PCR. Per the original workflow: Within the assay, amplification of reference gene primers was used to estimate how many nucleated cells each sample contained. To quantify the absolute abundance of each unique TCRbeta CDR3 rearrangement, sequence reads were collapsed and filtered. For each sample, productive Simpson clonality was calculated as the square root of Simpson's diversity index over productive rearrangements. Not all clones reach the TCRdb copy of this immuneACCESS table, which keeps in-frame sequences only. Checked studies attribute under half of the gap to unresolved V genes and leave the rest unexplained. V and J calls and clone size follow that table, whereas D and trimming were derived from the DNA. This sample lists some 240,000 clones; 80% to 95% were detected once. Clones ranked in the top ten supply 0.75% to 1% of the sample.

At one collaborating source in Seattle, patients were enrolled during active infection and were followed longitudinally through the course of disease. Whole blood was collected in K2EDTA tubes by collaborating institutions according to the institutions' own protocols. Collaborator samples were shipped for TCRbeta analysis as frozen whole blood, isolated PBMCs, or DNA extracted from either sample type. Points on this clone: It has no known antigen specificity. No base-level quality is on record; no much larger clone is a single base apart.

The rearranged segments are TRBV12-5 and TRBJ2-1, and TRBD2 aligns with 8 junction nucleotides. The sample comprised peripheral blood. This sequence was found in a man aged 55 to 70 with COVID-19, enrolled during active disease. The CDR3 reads CASGYMASTGGPSLEQFF. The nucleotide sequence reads TGTGCTAGTGGTTACATGGCCTCTACGGGGGGGCCTTCCCTTGAGCAGTTCTTC. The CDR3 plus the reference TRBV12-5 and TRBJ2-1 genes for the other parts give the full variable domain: DARVTQTPRHKVTEMGQEVTMRCQPILGHNTVFWYRQTMMQGLELLAYFRNRAPLDDSGMPKDRFSAEMPDATLATLKIQPSEPRDSAVYFCASGYMASTGGPSLEQFFGPGTRLTVL.